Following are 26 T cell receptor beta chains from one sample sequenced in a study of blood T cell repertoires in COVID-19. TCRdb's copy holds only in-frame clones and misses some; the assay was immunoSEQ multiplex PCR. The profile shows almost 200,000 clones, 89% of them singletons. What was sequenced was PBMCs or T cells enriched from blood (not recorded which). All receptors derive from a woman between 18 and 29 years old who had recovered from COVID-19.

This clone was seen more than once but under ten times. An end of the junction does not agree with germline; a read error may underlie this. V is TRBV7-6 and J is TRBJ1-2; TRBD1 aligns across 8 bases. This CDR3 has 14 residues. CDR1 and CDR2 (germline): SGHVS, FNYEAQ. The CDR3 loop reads CASSVAGQGYGYTF. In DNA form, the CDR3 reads TGTGCCAGCAGCGTAGCTGGACAGGGCTATGGCTACACCTTC.

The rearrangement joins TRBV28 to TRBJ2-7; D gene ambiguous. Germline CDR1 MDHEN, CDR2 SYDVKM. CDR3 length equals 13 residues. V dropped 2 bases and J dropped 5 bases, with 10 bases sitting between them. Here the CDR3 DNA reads TGTGCCAGCAGTTTAGATAGGAGCAACGAGCAGTACTTC. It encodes CASSLDRSNEQYF.

CDR3 loop: CASSPPSGNTIYF. The CDR3 region has the DNA TGTGCCAGCAGTCCCCCGTCTGGAAACACCATATATTTT. The V call is TRBV27, the J call TRBJ1-3; D is uncertain. There are 13 residues in the CDR3. The ends were cut back, 5 bases at V and 1 base at J, with 6 bases in the middle. Germline CDR1 and CDR2: MNHEY and SMNVEV (reference sequence).

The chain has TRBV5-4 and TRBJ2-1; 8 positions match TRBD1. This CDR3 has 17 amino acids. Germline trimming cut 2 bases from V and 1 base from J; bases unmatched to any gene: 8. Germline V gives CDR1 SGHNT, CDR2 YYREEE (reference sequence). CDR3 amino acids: CASSFGVRQGSYNEQFF. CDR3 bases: TGTGCCAGCAGCTTTGGCGTGAGACAGGGGTCCTACAATGAGCAGTTCTTC.

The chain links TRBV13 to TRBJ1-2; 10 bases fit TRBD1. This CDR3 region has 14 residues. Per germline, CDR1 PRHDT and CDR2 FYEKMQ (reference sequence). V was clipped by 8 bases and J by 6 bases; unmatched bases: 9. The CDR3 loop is CASSLDRGMHGYTF. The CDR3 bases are TGTGCCAGCTCACTGGACAGGGGGATGCATGGCTACACCTTC.

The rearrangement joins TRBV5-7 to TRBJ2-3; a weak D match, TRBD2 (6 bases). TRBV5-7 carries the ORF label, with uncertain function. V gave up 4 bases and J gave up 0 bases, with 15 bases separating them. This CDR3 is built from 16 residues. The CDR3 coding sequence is TGTGCCAGCAGCCTCCGGGACTCCTTTAGCACAGATACGCAGTATTTT. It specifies CASSLRDSFSTDTQYF.

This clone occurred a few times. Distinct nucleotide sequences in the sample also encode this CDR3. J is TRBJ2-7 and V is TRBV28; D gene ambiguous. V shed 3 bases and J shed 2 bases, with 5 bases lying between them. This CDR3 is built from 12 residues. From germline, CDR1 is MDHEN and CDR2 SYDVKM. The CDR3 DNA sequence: TGTGCCAGCAGTTTGTCTGCCTACGAGCAGTACTTC. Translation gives CASSLSAYEQYF.

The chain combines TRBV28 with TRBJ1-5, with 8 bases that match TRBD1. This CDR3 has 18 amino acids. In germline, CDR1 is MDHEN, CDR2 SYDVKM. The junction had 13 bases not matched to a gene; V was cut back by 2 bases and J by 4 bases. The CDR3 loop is CASSLLRDRRGKNQPQHF. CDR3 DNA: TGTGCCAGCAGTTTACTTCGGGACAGGAGGGGCAAGAATCAGCCCCAGCATTTT.

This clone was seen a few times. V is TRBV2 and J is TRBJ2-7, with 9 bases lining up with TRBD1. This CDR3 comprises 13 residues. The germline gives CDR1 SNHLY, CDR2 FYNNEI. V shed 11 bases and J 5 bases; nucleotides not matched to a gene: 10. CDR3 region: CAGGTGSRNEQYF. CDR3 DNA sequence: TGTGCCGGAGGGACAGGGTCGAGGAACGAGCAGTACTTC.

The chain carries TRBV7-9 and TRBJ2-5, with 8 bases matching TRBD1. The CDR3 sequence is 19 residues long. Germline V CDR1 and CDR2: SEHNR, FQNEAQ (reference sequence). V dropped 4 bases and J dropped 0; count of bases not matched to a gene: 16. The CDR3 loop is CASSSHGQGGPPDQETQYF. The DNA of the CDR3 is TGTGCCAGCAGCTCCCACGGACAGGGCGGGCCCCCCGACCAAGAGACCCAGTACTTC.

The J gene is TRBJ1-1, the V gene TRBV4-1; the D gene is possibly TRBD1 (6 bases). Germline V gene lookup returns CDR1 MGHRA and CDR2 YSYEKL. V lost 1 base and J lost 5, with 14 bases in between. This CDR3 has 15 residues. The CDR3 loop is CASSQVDRRGTEAFF. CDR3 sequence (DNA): TGCGCCAGCAGCCAAGTTGACAGGCGGGGGACTGAAGCTTTCTTT.

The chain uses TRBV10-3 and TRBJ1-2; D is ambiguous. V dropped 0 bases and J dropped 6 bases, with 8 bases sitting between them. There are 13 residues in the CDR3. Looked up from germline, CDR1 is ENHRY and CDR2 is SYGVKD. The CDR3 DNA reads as TGTGCCATCAGTGAGTCCCTGGCGGATGGCTACACCTTC. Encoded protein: CAISESLADGYTF.

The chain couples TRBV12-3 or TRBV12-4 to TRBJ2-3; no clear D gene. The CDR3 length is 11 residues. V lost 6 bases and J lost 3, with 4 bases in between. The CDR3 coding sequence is TGTGCCAGCAGGTATACAGATACGCAGTATTTT. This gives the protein CASRYTDTQYF.

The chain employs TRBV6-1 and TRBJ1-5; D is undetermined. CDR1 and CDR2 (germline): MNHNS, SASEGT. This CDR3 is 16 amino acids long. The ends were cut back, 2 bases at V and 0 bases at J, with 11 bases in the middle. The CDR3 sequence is CASSETVQYSNQPQHF. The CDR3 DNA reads TGTGCCAGCAGTGAAACGGTGCAATATAGCAATCAGCCCCAGCATTTT.

As DNA, the CDR3 is TGTGCCAGCAGCCACCCCGGGACTAGTGTCACCGGGGAGCTGTTTTTT. Translating gives CASSHPGTSVTGELFF. The chain uses TRBV5-4 and TRBJ2-2; TRBD2 agrees at 8 bases. There are 16 residues in the CDR3. Per germline, CDR1 SGHNT and CDR2 YYREEE (reference sequence). Germline trimming cut 4 bases from V and 4 bases from J; bases unmatched to any gene: 9.

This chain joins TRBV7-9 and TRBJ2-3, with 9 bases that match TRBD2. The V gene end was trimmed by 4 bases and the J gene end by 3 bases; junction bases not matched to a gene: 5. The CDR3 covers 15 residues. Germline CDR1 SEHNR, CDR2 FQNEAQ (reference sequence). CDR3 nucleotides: TGTGCCAGCAGCTCCTATAGCGGGGGAACAGATACGCAGTATTTT. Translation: CASSSYSGGTDTQYF. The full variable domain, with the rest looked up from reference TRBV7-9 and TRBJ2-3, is DTGVSQNPRHKITKRGQNVTFRCDPISEHNRLYWYRQTLGQGPEFLTYFQNEAQLEKSRLLSDRFSAERPKGSFSTLEIQRTEQGDSAMYLCASSSYSGGTDTQYFGPGTRLTVL.

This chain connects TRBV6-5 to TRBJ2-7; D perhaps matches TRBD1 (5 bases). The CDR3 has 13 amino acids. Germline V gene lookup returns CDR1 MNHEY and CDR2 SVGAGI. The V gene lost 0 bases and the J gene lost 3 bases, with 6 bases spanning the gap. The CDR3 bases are TGTGCCAGCAGTTACTCTGACAGCTACGAGCAGTACTTC. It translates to CASSYSDSYEQYF.

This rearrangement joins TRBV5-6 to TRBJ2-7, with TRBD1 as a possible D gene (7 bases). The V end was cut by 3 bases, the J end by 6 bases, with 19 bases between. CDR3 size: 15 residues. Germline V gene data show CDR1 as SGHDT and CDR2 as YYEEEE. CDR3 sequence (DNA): TGTGCCAGCAGCTCTAGGGGGCAGGGGGGCCTCGAGCAGTACTTC. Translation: CASSSRGQGGLEQYF.

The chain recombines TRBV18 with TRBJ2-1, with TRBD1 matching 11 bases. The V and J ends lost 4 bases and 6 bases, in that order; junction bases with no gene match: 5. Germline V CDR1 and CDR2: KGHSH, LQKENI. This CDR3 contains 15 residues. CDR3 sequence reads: CASSHRDRGVNEQFF. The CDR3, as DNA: TGTGCCAGCTCACACCGGGACAGGGGGGTCAATGAGCAGTTCTTC.

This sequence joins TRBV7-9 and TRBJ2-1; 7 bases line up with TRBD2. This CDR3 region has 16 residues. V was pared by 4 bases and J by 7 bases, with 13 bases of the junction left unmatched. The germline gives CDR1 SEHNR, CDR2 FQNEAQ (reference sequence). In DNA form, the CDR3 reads TGTGCCAGCAGCTCGGAAGAATGGAGCGGGGTAAATGAGCAGTTCTTC. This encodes CASSSEEWSGVNEQFF.

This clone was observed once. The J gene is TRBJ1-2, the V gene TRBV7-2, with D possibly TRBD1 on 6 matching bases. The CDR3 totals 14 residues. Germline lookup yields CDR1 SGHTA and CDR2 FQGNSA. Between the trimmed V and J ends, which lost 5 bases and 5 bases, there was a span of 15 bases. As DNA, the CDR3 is TGTGCCAGCAGCCCACCACAGGGCAGGTATGGCTACACCTTC. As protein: CASSPPQGRYGYTF.

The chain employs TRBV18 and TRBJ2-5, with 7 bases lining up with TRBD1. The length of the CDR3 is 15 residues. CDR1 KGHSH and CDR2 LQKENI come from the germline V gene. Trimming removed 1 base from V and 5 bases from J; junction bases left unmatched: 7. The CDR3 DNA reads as TGTGCCAGCTCACCACAGGCAGGGGGAGTGGAGACCCAGTACTTC. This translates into CASSPQAGGVETQYF.

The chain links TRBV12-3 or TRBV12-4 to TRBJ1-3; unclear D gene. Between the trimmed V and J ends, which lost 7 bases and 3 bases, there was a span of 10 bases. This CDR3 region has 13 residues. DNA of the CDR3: TGTGCCAGCATAGTGGTGAATGGAAACACCATATATTTT. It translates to CASIVVNGNTIYF.

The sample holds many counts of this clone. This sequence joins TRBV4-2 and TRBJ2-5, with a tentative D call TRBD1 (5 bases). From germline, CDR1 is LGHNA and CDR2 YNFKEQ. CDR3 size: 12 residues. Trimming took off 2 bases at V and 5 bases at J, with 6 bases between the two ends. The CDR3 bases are TGTGCCAGCAGCCAATGGGGCGAGACCCAGTACTTC. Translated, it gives CASSQWGETQYF.

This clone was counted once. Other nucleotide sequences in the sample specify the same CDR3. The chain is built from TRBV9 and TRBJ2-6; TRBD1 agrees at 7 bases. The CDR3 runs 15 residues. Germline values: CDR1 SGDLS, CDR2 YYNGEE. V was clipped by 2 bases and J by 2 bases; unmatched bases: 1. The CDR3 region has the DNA TGTGCCAGCAGCGTTGACAGGGCTGGGGCCAACGTCCTGACTTTC. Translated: CASSVDRAGANVLTF.

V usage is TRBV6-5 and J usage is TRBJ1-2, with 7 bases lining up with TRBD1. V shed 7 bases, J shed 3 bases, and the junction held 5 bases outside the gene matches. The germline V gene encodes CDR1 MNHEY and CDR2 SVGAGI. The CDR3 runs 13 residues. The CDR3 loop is CASKQGLDYGYTF. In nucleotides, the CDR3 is TGTGCCAGCAAACAGGGGTTAGACTATGGCTACACCTTC.